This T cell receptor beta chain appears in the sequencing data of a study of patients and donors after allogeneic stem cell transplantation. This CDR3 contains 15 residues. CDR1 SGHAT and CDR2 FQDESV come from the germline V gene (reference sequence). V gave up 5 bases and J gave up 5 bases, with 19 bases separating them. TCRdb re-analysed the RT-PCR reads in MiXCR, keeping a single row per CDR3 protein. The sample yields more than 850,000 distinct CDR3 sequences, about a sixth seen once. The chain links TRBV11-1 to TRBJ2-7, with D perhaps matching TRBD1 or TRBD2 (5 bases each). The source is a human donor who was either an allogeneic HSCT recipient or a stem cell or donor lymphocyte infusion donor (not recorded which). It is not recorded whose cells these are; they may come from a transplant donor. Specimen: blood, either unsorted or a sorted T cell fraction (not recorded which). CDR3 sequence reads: CASSPAGTTLNEQYF. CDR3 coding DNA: TGTGCCAGCAGCCCTGCCGGGACCACCCTCAACGAGCAGTACTTC.